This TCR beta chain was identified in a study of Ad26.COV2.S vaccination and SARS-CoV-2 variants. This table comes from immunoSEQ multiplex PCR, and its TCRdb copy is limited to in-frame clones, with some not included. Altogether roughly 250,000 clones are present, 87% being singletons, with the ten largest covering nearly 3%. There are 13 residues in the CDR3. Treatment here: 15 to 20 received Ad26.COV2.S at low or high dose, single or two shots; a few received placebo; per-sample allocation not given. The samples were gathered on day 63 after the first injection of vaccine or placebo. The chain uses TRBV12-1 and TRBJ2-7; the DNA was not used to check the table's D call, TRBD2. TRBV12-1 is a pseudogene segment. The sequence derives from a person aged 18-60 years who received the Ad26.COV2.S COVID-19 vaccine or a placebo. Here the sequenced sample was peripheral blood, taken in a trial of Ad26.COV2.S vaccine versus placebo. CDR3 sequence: CASSLNLDGEQYV. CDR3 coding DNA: TGTGCCAGCAGCTTGAACCTAGATGGCGAGCAGTACGTC.